The source of this T cell receptor (beta chain) is a study of T cell responses to AZD1222 COVID-19 vaccine. Notes on the study in general: Increases in Spike-specific TCR breadth and depth were seen after two AZD1222 doses. Reportedly, nearly half the spike-specific TCRs target unmutated variant regions.

V lost 4 bases, J lost 2 bases, and 14 bases lay in between. The CDR3 sequence is 15 residues long. Looked up from germline, CDR1 is LGHDT and CDR2 is YNNKEL (reference sequence). As for this clone: The target antigen is unknown.

Clones were read by immunoSEQ multiplex PCR, and TCRdb kept only the in-frame ones, dropping some. The data hold 150,000 or so clones, with approximately 78% observed a single time. The chain has TRBV3-1 (or the pseudogene TRBV3-2) and TRBJ1-2, with D hard to call. The material sequenced was peripheral blood, taken on day 0 of MenACWY control vaccination. This receptor was identified in an adult in good health. The CDR3, as DNA: TGTGCCAGCAGCCCCGGGAAACAATTAAACTATGGCTACACCTTC. The encoded protein is CASSPGKQLNYGYTF.